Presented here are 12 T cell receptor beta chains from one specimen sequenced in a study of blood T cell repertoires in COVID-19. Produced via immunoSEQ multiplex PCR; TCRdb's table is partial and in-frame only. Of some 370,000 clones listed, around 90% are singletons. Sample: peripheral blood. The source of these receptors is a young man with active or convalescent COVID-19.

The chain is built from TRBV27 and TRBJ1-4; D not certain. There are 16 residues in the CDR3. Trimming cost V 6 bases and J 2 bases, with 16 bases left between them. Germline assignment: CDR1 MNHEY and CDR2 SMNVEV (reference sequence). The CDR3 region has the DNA TGTGCCAGCAGCCCCGCCGGGAGGCCCACTAATGAAAAACTGTTTTTT. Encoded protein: CASSPAGRPTNEKLFF. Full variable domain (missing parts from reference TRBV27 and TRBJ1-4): EAQVTQNPRYLITVTGKKLTVTCSQNMNHEYMSWYRQDPGLGLRQIYYSMNVEVTDKGDVPEGYKVSRKEKRNFPLILESPSPNQTSLYFCASSPAGRPTNEKLFFGSGTQLSVL.

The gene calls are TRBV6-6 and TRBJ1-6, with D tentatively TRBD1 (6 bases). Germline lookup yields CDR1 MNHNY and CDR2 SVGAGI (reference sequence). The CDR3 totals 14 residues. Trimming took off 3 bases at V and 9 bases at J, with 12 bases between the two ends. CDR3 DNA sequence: TGTGCCAGCAGTTATTCAGGGGAGGGTTCACCCCTCCACTTT. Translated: CASSYSGEGSPLHF.

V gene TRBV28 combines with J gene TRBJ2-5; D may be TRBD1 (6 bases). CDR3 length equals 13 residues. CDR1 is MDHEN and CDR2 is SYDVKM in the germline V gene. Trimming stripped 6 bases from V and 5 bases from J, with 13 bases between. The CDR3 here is CASSLQGLETQYF. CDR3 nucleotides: TGTGCCAGCAGCTTGCAGGGGCTGGAGACCCAGTACTTC.

CDR3 residues: CASHETTGGNYGYTF. In nucleotides, the CDR3 is TGTGCCAGCCACGAAACAACAGGGGGCAACTATGGCTACACCTTC. The J gene is TRBJ1-2, the V gene TRBV28; TRBD1 matches 9 bases. With 8 bases clipped from V and 2 bases from J, the junction kept 9 bases outside the gene matches. Germline lookup yields CDR1 MDHEN and CDR2 SYDVKM. This CDR3 spans 15 amino acids.

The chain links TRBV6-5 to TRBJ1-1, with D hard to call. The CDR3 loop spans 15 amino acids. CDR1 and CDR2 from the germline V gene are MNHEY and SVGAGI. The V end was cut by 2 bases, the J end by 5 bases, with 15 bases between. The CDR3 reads CASSYGILGETEAFF. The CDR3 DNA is TGTGCCAGCAGTTACGGGATTCTCGGGGAGACTGAAGCTTTCTTT.

The CDR3 DNA follows: TGTGCCAGCAGCGCCGGGATAGAGAACACTGAAGCTTTCTTT. This sequence encodes CASSAGIENTEAFF. The chain couples TRBV9 to TRBJ1-1; D uncertain. This CDR3 has 14 amino acids. The V gene lost 3 bases and the J gene lost 1 base, with 10 bases spanning the gap. Looked up from germline, CDR1 is SGDLS and CDR2 is YYNGEE.

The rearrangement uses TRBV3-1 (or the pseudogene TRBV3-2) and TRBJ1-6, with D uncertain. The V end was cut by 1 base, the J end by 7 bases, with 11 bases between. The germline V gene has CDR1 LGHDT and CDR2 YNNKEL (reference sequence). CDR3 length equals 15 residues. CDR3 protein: CASSQGMGSNSPLHF. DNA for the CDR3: TGTGCCAGCAGCCAAGGGATGGGCAGCAATTCACCCCTCCACTTT.

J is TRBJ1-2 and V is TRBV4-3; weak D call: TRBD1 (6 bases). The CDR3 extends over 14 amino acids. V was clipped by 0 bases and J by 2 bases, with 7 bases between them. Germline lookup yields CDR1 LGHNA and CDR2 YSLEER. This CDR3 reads CASSQDQGNYGYTF. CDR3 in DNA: TGCGCCAGCAGCCAAGACCAGGGGAACTATGGCTACACCTTC.

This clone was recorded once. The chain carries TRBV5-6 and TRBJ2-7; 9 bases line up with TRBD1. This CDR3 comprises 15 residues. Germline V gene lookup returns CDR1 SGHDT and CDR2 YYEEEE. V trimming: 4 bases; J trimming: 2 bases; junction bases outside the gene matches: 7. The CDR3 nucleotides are TGTGCCAGCAGCCGGGGACAGGGAAGGGCCTACGAGCAGTACTTC. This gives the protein CASSRGQGRAYEQYF. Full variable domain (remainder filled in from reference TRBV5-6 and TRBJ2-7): DAGVTQSPTHLIKTRGQQVTLRCSPKSGHDTVSWYQQALGQGPQFIFQYYEEEERQRGNFPDRFSGHQFPNYSSELNVNALLLGDSALYLCASSRGQGRAYEQYFGPGTRLTVT.

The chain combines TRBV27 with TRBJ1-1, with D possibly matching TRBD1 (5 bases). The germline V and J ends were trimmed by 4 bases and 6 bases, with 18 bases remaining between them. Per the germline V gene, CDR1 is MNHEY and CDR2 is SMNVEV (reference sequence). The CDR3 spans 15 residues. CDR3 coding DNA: TGTGCCAGCAGTTCGACAGTAGGGCATCGGTCTGAAGCTTTCTTT. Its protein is CASSSTVGHRSEAFF.

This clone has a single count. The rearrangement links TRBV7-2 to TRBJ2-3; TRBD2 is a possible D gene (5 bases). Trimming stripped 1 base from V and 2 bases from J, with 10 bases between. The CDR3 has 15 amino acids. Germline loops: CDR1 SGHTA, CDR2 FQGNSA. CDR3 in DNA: TGTGCCAGCAGCTTAGTTGGCGGGTACACAGATACGCAGTATTTT. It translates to CASSLVGGYTDTQYF.

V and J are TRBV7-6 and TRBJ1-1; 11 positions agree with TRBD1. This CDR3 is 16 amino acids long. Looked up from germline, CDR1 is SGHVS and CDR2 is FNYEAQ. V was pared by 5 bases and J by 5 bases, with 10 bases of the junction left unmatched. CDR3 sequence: CASSKGGQGVVTEAFF. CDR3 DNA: TGTGCCAGCAGCAAGGGGGGACAGGGGGTTGTAACTGAAGCTTTCTTT.